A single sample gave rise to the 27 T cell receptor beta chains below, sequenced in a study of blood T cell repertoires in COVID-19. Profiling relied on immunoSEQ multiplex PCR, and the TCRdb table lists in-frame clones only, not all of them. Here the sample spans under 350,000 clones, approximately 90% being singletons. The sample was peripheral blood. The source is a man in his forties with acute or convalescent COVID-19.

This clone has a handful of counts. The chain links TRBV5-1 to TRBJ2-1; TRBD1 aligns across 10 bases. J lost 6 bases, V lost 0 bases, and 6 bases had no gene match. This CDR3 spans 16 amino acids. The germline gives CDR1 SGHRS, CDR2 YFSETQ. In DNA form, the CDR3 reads TGCGCCAGCAGCTTGGGAGACAGGGGGCTAGTCAATGAGCAGTTCTTC. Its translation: CASSLGDRGLVNEQFF.

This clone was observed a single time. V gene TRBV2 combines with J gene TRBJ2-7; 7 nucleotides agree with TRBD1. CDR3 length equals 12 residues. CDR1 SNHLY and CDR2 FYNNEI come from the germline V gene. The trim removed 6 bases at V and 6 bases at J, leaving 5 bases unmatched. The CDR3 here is CASSPYRGEQYF. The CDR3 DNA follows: TGTGCCAGCAGCCCCTACAGGGGCGAGCAGTACTTC.

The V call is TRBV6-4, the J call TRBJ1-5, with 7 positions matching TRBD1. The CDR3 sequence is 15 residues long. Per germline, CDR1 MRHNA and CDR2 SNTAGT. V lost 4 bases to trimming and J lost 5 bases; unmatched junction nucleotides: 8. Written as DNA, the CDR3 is TGTGCCAGCAGTGGCAACCTGACAGGGTATCAGCCCCAGCATTTT. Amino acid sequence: CASSGNLTGYQPQHF.

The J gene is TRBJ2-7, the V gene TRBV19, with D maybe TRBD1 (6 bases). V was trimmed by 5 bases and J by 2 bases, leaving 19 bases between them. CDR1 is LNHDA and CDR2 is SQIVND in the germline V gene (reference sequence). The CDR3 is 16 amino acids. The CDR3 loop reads CASSFSHSGTPYEQYF. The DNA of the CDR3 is TGTGCCAGTAGTTTTAGCCATTCCGGGACACCCTACGAGCAGTACTTC.

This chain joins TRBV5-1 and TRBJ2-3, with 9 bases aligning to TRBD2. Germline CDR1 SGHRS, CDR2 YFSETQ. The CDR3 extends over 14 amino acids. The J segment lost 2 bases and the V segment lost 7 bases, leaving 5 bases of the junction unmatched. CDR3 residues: CASYERGDTDTQYF. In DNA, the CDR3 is TGCGCCAGCTATGAGCGGGGGGACACAGATACGCAGTATTTT.

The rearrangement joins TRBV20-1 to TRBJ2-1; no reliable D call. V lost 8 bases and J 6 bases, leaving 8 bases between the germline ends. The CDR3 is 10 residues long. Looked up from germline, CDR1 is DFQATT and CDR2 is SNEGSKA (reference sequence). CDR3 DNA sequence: TGCAGTCCCACTTTCAATGAGCAGTTCTTC. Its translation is CSPTFNEQFF.

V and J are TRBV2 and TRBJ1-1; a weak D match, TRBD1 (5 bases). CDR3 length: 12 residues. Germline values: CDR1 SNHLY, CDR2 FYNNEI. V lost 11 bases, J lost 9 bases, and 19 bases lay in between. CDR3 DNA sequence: TGTGCCGATGAAGCGGTCGGGGGGAAAGCTTTCTTT. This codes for CADEAVGGKAFF.

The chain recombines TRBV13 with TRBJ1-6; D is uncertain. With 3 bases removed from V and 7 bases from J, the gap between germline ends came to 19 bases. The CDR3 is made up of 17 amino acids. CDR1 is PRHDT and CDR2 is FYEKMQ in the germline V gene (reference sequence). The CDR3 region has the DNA TGTGCCAGCAGCTTGGCCCGCCGGGGTGCCCGCAATTCACCCCTCCACTTT. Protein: CASSLARRGARNSPLHF.

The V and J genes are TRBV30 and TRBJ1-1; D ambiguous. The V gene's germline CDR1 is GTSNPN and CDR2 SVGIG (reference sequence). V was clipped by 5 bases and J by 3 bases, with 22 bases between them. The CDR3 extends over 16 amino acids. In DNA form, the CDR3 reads TGTGCCTGGGAGAGTAACGGACCGGGAAGACACACTGAAGCTTTCTTT. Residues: CAWESNGPGRHTEAFF. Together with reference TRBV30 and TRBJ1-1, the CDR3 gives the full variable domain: SQTIHQWPATLVQPVGSPLSLECTVEGTSNPNLYWYRQAAGRGLQLLFYSVGIGQISSEVPQNLSASRPQDRQFILSSKKLLLSDSGFYLCAWESNGPGRHTEAFFGQGTRLTVV.

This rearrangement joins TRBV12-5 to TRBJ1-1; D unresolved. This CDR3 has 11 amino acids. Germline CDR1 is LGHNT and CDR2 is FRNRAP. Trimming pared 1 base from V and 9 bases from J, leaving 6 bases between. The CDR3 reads CASGLATKAFF. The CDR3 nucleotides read TGTGCTAGTGGTTTGGCTACCAAAGCTTTCTTT.

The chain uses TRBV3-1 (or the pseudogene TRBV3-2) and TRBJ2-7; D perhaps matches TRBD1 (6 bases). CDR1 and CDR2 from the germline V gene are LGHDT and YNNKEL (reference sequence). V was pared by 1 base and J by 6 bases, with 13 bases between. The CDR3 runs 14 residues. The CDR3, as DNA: TGTGCCAGCAGCCAAGCCCACAGGGAAAGCGAGCAGTACTTC. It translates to CASSQAHRESEQYF.

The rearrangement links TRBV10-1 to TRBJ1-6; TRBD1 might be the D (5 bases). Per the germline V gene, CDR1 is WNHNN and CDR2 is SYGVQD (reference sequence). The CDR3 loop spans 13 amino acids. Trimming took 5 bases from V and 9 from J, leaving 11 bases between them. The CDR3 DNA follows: TGCGCCAGCAGTTCGACAGCCGGTTCACCCCTCCACTTT. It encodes CASSSTAGSPLHF.

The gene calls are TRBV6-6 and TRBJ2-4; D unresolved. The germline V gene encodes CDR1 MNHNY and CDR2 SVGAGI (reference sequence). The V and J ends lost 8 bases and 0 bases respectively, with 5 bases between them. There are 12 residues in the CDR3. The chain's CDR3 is CASGLAKNIQYF. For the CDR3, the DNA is TGTGCCAGCGGGCTAGCCAAAAACATTCAGTACTTC.

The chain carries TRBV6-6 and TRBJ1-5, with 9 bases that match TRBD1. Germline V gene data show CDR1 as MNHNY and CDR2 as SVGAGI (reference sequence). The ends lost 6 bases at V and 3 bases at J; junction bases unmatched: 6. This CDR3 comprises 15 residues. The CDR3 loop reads CASRFRTGDNQPQHF. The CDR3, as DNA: TGTGCCAGCAGGTTTCGGACAGGGGACAATCAGCCCCAGCATTTT.

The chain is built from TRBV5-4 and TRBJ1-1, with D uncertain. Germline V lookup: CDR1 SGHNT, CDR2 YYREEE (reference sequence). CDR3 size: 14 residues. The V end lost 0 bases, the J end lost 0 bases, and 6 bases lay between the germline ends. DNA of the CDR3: TGTGCCAGCAGCTTGGATACTTTGAACACTGAAGCTTTCTTT. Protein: CASSLDTLNTEAFF. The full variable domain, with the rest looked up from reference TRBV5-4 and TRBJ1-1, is ETGVTQSPTHLIKTRGQQVTLRCSSQSGHNTVSWYQQALGQGPQFIFQYYREEENGRGNFPPRFSGLQFPNYSSELNVNALELDDSALYLCASSLDTLNTEAFFGQGTRLTVV.

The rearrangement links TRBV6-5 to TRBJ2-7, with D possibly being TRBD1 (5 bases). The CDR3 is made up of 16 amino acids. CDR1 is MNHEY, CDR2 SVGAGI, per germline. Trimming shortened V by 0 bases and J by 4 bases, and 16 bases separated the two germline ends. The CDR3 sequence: CASSYSGQVVHYEQYF. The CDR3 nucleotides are TGTGCCAGCAGTTACTCGGGGCAGGTAGTACATTACGAGCAGTACTTC.

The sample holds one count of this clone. The CDR3 here is CASSQGPGTGANVLTF. CDR3 coding DNA: TGTGCCAGCAGCCAAGGGCCAGGGACTGGGGCCAACGTCCTGACTTTC. The V and J genes are TRBV3-1 (or the pseudogene TRBV3-2) and TRBJ2-6; tentatively, D is TRBD1 (5 bases). The CDR3 is 16 residues long. Deletions cut 1 base from V and 2 bases from J, with 9 bases between. CDR1 is LGHDT and CDR2 is YNNKEL in the germline V gene (reference sequence).

CDR3 sequence: CSVVGGGYGNTIYF. The CDR3 region has the DNA TGCAGCGTTGTTGGCGGGGGGTATGGAAACACCATATATTTT. The V gene is TRBV29-1, the J gene TRBJ1-3; the D gene is possibly TRBD1 (5 bases). Trimming shortened V by 4 bases and J by 3 bases, and 13 bases separated the two germline ends. There are 14 residues in the CDR3. Germline loops: CDR1 SQVTM, CDR2 ANQGSEA.

This chain's CDR3 is CASSALGTNYGYTF. Written as DNA, the CDR3 is TGTGCCAGCAGTGCTCTGGGGACAAACTATGGCTACACCTTC. The chain couples TRBV6-6 to TRBJ1-2; D may be TRBD1 (6 bases). Trimming shortened V by 5 bases and J by 2 bases, and 12 bases separated the two germline ends. This CDR3 region has 14 residues. Germline assignment: CDR1 MNHNY and CDR2 SVGAGI (reference sequence).

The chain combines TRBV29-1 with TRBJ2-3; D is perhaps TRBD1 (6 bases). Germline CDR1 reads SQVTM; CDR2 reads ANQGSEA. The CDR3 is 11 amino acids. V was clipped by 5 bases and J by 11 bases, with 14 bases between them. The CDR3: CSVSGTQGQYF. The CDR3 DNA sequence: TGCAGCGTTTCCGGGACACAGGGGCAGTATTTT.

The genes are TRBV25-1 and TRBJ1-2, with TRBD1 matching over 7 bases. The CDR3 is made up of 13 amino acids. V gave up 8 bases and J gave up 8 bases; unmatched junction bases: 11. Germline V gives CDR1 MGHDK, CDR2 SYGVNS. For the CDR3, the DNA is TGTGCCAGCGGACTTCACCGACAGGGAGGCTACACCTTC. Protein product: CASGLHRQGGYTF.

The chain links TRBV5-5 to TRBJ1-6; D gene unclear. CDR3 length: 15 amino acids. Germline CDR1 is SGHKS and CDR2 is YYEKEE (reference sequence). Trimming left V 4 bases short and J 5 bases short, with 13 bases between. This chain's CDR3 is CASSRRALNNSPLHF. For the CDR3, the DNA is TGTGCCAGCAGCAGGCGGGCCTTAAATAATTCACCCCTCCACTTT.

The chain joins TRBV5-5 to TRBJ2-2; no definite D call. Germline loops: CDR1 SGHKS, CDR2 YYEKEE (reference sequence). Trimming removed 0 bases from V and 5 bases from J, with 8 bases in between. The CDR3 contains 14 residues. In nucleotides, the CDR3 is TGTGCCAGCAGCTTGGTTACTATAACCGGGGAGCTGTTTTTT. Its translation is CASSLVTITGELFF.

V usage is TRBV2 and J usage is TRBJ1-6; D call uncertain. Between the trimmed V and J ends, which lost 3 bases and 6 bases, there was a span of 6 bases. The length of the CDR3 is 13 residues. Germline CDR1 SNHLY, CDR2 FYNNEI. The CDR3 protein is CASSDFSNSPLHF. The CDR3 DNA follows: TGTGCCAGCAGTGACTTCAGTAATTCACCCCTCCACTTT.

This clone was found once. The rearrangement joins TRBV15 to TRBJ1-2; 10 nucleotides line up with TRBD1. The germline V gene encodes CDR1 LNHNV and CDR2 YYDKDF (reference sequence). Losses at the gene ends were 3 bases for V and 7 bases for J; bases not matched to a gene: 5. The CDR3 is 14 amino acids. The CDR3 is CATSSGQGEVGYTF. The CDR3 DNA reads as TGTGCCACCAGCAGCGGACAGGGGGAGGTTGGCTACACCTTC.

The CDR3 DNA reads TGTGCCACCAGTGATCACGGACAGGTTAACACCGGGGAGCTGTTTTTT. Its protein product is CATSDHGQVNTGELFF. This chain connects TRBV24-1 to TRBJ2-2; 7 bases are a match to TRBD1. Germline CDR1 reads KGHDR; CDR2 reads SFDVKD. The CDR3 runs to 16 residues. V lost 3 bases to trimming and J lost 2 bases; unmatched junction nucleotides: 5.

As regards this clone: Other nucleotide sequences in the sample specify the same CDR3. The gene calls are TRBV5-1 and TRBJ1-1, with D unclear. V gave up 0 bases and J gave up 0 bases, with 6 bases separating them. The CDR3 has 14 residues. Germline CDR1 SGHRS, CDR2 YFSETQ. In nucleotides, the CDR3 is TGCGCCAGCAGCTTGGGAGGGTTGAACACTGAAGCTTTCTTT. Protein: CASSLGGLNTEAFF.